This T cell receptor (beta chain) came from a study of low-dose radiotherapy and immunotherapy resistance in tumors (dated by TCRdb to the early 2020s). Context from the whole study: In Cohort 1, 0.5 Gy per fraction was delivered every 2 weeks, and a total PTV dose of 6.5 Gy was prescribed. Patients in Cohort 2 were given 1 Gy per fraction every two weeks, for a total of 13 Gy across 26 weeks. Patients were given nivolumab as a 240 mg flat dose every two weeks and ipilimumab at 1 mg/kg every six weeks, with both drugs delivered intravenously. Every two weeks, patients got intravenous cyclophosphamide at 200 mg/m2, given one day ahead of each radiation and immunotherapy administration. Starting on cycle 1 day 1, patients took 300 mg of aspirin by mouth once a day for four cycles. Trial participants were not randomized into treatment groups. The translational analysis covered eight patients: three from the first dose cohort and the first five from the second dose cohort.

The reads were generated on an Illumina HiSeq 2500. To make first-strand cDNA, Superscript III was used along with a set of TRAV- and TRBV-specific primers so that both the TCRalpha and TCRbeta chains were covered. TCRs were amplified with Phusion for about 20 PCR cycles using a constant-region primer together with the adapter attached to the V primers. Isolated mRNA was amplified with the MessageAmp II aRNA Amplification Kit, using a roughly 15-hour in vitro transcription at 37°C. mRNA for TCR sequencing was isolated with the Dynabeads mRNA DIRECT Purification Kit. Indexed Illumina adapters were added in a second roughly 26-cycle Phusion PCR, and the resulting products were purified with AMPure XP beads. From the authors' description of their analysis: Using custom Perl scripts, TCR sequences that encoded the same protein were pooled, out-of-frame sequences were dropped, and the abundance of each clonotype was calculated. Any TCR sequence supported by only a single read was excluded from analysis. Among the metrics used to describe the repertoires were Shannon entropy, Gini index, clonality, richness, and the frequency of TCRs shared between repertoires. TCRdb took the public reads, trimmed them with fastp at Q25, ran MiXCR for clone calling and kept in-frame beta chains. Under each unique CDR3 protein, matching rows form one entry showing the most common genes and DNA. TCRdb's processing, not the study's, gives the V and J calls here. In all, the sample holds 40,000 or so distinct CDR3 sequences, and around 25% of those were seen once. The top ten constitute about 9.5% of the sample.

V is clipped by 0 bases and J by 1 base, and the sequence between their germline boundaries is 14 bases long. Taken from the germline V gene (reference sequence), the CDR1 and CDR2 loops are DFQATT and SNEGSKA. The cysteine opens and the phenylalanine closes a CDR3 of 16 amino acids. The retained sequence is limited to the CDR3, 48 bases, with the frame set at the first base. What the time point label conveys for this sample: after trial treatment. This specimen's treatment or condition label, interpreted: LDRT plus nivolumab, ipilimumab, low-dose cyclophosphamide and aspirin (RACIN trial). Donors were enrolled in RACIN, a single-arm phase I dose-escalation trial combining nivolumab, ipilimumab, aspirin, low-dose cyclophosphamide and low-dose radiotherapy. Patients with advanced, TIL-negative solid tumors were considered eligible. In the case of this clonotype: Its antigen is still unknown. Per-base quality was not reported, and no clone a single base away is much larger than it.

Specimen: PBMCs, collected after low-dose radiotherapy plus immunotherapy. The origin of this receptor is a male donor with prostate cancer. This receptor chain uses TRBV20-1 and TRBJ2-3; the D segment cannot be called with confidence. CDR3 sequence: CSARDRVGGGTDTQYF. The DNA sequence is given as TGCAGTGCTAGAGATAGGGTCGGCGGAGGCACAGATACGCAGTATTTT.